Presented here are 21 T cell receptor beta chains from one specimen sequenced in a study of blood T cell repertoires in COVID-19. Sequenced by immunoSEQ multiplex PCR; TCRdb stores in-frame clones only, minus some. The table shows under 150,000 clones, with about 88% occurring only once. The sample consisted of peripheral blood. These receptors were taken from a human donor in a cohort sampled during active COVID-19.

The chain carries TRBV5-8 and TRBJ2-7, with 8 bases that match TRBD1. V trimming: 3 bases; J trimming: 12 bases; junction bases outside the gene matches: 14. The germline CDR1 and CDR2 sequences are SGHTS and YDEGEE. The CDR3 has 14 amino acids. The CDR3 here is CASSYTTGQGSGYF. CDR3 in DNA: TGTGCCAGCAGCTACACGACCGGACAGGGATCGGGGTACTTC.

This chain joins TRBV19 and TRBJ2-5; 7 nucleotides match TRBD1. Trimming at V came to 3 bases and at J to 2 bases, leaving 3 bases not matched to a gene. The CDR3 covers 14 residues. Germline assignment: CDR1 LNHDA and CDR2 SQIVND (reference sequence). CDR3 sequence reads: CASSIRGQQETQYF. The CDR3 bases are TGTGCCAGTAGTATTAGGGGACAGCAAGAGACCCAGTACTTC. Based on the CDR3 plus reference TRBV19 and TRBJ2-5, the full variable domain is DGGITQSPKYLFRKEGQNVTLSCEQNLNHDAMYWYRQDPGQGLRLIYYSQIVNDFQKGDIAEGYSVSREKKESFPLTVTSAQKNPTAFYLCASSIRGQQETQYFGPGTRLLVL.

CDR3 protein: CTSSHRGPLYEQYF. DNA for the CDR3: TGCACCAGCAGCCACAGGGGGCCCCTCTACGAGCAGTACTTC. The V call is TRBV1, the J call TRBJ2-7; the table's D call of TRBD1 was not tested on the DNA. TRBV1 has pseudogene status. CDR3 length: 14 residues.

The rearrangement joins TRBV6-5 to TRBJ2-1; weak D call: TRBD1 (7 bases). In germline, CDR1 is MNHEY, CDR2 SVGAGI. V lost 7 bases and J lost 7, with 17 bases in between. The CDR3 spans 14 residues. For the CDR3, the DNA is TGTGCCAGCACGTCGATCCCAGGGGGGAATGAGCAGTTCTTC. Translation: CASTSIPGGNEQFF.

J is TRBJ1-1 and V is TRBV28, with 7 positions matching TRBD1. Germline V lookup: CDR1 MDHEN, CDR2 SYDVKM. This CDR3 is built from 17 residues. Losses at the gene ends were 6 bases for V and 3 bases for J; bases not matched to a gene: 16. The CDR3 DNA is TGTGCCAGCAGGATCAGACAGGGTTCGCGAATTGACACTGAAGCTTTCTTT. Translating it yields CASRIRQGSRIDTEAFF.

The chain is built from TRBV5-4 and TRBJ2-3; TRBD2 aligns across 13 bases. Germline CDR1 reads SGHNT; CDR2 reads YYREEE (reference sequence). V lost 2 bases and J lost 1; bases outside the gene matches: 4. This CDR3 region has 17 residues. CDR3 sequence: CASSLLAGGLGTDTQYF. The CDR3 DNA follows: TGTGCCAGCAGCTTACTAGCGGGGGGGCTTGGCACAGATACGCAGTATTTT.

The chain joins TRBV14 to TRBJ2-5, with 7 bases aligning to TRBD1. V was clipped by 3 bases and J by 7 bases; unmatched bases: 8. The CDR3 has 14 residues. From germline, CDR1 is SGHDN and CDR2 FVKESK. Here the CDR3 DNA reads TGTGCCAGCAGCCAGACAGGGAATTACGGGACCCAGTACTTC. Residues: CASSQTGNYGTQYF.

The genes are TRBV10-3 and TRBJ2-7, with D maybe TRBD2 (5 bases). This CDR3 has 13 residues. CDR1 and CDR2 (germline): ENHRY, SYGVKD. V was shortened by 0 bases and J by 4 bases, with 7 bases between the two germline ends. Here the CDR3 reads CAISESTTYEQYF. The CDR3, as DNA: TGTGCCATCAGTGAGTCGACTACATACGAGCAGTACTTC.

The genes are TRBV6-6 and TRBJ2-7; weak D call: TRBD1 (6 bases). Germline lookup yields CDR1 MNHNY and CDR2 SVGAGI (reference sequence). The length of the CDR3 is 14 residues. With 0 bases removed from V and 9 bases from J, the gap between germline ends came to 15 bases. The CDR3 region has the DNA TGTGCCAGCAGTTACTCAGATTCAGGGGCGGCGCAGTACTTC. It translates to CASSYSDSGAAQYF.

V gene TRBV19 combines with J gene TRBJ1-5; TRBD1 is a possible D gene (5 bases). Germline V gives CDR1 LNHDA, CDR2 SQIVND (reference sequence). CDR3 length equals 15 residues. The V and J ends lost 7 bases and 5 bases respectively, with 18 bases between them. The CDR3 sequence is CASKPPGGGYQPQHF. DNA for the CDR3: TGTGCCAGTAAGCCCCCTGGGGGGGGATATCAGCCCCAGCATTTT.

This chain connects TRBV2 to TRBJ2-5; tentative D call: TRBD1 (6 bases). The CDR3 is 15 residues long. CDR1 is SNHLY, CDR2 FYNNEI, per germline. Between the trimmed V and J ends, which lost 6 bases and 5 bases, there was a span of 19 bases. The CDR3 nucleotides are TGTGCCAGCAGAGGCCTGGGGCAGGGGTACGAGACCCAGTACTTC. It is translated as CASRGLGQGYETQYF.

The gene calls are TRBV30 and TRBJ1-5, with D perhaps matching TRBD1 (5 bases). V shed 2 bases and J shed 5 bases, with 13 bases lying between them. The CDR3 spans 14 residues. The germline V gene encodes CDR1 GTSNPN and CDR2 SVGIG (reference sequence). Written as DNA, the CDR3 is TGTGCCTGGAGTTCGGGGGATGAGGATCAGCCCCAGCATTTT. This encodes CAWSSGDEDQPQHF.

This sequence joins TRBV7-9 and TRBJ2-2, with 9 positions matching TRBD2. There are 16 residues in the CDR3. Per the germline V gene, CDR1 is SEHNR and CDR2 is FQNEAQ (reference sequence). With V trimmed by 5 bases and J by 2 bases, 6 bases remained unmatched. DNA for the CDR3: TGTGCCAGCAGCCCGAGAGCGGGGGGTAACACCGGGGAGCTGTTTTTT. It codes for CASSPRAGGNTGELFF. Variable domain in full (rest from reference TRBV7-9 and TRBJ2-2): DTGVSQNPRHKITKRGQNVTFRCDPISEHNRLYWYRQTLGQGPEFLTYFQNEAQLEKSRLLSDRFSAERPKGSFSTLEIQRTEQGDSAMYLCASSPRAGGNTGELFFGEGSRLTVL.

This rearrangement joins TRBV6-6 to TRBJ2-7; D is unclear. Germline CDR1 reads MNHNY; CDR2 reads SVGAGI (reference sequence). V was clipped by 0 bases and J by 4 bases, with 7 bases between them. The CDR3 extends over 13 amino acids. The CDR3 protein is CASSYSKTYEQYF. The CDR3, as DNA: TGTGCCAGCAGTTACTCGAAGACTTACGAGCAGTACTTC.

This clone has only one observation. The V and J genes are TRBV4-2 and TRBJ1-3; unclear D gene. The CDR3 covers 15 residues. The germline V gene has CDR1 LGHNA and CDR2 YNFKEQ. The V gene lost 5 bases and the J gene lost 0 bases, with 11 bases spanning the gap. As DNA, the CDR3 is TGTGCCAGCAGCTTGACTGGATACTCTGGAAACACCATATATTTT. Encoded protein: CASSLTGYSGNTIYF.

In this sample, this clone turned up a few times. The CDR3 loop is CASRPKSSGTTGELFF. The CDR3 nucleotides read TGTGCCAGCAGACCCAAATCTAGCGGTACCACCGGGGAGCTGTTTTTT. J is TRBJ2-2 and V is TRBV7-9; TRBD2 matches 7 bases. This CDR3 contains 16 residues. Germline V lookup: CDR1 SEHNR, CDR2 FQNEAQ (reference sequence). The V and J ends lost 6 bases and 4 bases, in that order; junction bases with no gene match: 11. The entire variable domain, with the rest obtained from reference TRBV7-9 and TRBJ2-2, is as follows: DTGVSQNPRHKITKRGQNVTFRCDPISEHNRLYWYRQTLGQGPEFLTYFQNEAQLEKSRLLSDRFSAERPKGSFSTLEIQRTEQGDSAMYLCASRPKSSGTTGELFFGEGSRLTVL.

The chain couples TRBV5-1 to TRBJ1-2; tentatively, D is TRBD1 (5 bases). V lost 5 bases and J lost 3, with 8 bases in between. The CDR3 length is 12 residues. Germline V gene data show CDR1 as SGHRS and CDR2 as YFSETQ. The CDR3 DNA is TGCGCCAGCAGACAGACAGACTATGGCTACACCTTC. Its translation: CASRQTDYGYTF. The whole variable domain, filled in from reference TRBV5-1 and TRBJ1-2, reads KAGVTQTPRYLIKTRGQQVTLSCSPISGHRSVSWYQQTPGQGLQFLFEYFSETQRNKGNFPGRFSGRQFSNSRSEMNVSTLELGDSALYLCASRQTDYGYTFGSGTRLTVV.

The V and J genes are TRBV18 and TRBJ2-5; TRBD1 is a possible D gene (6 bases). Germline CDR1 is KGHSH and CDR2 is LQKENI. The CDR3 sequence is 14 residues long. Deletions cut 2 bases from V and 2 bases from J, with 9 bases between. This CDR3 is CASSPETGQETQYF. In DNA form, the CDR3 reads TGTGCCAGCTCACCAGAGACAGGACAAGAGACCCAGTACTTC.

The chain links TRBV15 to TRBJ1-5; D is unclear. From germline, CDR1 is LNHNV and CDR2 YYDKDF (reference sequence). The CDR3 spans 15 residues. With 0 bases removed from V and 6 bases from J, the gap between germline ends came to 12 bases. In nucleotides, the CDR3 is TGTGCCACCAGCAGAGATGCGGGTTCTGGTCAGCCCCAGCATTTT. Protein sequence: CATSRDAGSGQPQHF.

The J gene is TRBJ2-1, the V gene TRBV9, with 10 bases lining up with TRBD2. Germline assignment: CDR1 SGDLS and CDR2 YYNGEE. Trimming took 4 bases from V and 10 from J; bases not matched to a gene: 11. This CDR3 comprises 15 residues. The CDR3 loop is CASSPFSGGPSEQFF. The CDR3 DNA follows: TGTGCCAGCAGCCCTTTTAGCGGGGGGCCTTCGGAGCAGTTCTTC.

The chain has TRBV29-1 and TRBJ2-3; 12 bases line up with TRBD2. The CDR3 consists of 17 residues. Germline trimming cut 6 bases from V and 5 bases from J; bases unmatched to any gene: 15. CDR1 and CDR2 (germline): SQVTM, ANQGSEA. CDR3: CSVRGLAGFSRVDTQYF. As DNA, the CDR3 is TGCAGCGTCCGTGGACTAGCGGGGTTTAGTAGGGTAGATACGCAGTATTTT.